What follows are 27 T cell receptor beta chains derived from one specimen sequenced in a study of blood T cells in healthy people across ages. A J-beta primer mix and a sample-barcoded 5' primer were used in a second PCR of about 6 to 12 cycles. TCRdb reprocessed the 5' RACE reads with MiXCR, giving one entry per CDR3 protein. The table has 650,000 to 800,000 distinct CDR3 sequences, 52% seen once. The specimen sequenced was blood. These receptors were obtained from an elderly woman in good health.

At least ten counts were recorded for this clonotype. The V and J genes are TRBV3-1 and TRBJ2-7, with D hard to call. Per germline, CDR1 LGHDT and CDR2 YNNKEL (reference sequence). The CDR3 totals 12 residues. Trimming left V 4 bases short and J 8 bases short, with 12 bases between. CDR3 protein: CASSLPGVQQYF. The CDR3 region has the DNA TGTGCCAGCAGCCTCCCCGGAGTGCAGCAGTACTTC.

The chain carries TRBV7-2 and TRBJ2-7; D is perhaps TRBD1 (5 bases). The V and J ends lost 5 bases and 10 bases respectively, with 18 bases between them. Germline assignment: CDR1 SGHTA and CDR2 FQGNSA. The CDR3 totals 13 residues. For the CDR3, the DNA is TGTGCCAGCAGCCAAACAGGTTACGACACCCAGTACTTC. Its protein is CASSQTGYDTQYF.

Concerning this clonotype itself: Since a much larger clone is just one base distant, this may be a read error. V is TRBV6-6 and J is TRBJ2-5; D uncertain. Germline CDR1 reads MNHNY; CDR2 reads SVGAGI (reference sequence). The CDR3 consists of 12 residues. This CDR3 reads CVSSPVSAEQYF. CDR3 coding DNA: TGTGTCAGCAGTCCCGTGAGCGCTGAGCAGTACTTC.

As for this clonotype: This may stem from a read error, because a much larger clone lies one nucleotide away. The chain links TRBV4-1 to TRBJ2-3, with TRBD1 matching over 10 bases. The CDR3 is 16 amino acids. The germline V gene encodes CDR1 MGHRA and CDR2 YSYEKL. The CDR3 sequence: CVSSRGTGVGTDTQYF. For the CDR3, the DNA is TGCGTCAGCAGCCGCGGGACAGGGGTGGGCACAGATACGCAGTATTTT.

This chain connects TRBV2 to TRBJ2-5; 12 nucleotides line up with TRBD2. The length of the CDR3 is 14 residues. V dropped 10 bases and J dropped 1; count of bases not matched to a gene: 4. The V gene's germline CDR1 is SNHLY and CDR2 FYNNEI. The CDR3 here is CATRLAGVQETQYF. CDR3 bases: TGTGCCACCCGACTAGCGGGGGTCCAAGAGACCCAGTACTTC.

This clonotype occurred once. The genes are TRBV20-1 and TRBJ2-7; the match to TRBD2 covers 11 bases. This CDR3 is 14 amino acids long. J lost 7 bases, V lost 3 bases, and 8 bases had no gene match. Germline V gene lookup returns CDR1 DFQATT and CDR2 SNEGSKA (reference sequence). CDR3 sequence (DNA): TGCAGTGCTAGTGGGACTAGCGGCGATAATGAGCAGTACTTC. It encodes CSASGTSGDNEQYF.

The gene calls are TRBV29-1 and TRBJ2-5; no firm D call. Germline V lookup: CDR1 SQVTM, CDR2 ANQGSEA. This CDR3 region has 11 residues. Trimming left V 7 bases short and J 4 bases short, with 10 bases between. The CDR3 reads CSALTGETQYF. Here the CDR3 DNA reads TGCAGCGCCCTAACTGGAGAGACCCAGTACTTC.

V and J are TRBV21-1 and TRBJ2-7. TRBV21-1 is annotated as a pseudogene. The CDR3 is made up of 11 amino acids. The CDR3 nucleotides are TGTGCCAGCAGTTTCATTTACGAGCAGTACTTC. Residues: CASSFIYEQYF.

This clonotype showed up many times. The chain links TRBV29-1 to TRBJ2-7; unclear D gene. This CDR3 is 12 amino acids long. V lost 4 bases and J 3 bases, leaving 10 bases between the germline ends. Germline assignment: CDR1 SQVTM and CDR2 ANQGSEA. CDR3 bases: TGCAGCGTTGCCAACACCGACTACGAGCAGTACTTC. This codes for CSVANTDYEQYF.

This clonotype was counted a few times. The chain joins TRBV24-1 to TRBJ1-1, with D unresolved. The V gene lost 3 bases and the J gene lost 3 bases, with 13 bases spanning the gap. CDR1 is KGHDR, CDR2 SFDVKD, per germline. This CDR3 has 15 amino acids. In nucleotides, the CDR3 is TGTGCCACCAGTGATCGAAGGACCGGGGACACTGAAGCTTTCTTT. This sequence encodes CATSDRRTGDTEAFF.

In its sample, this clonotype was seen many times. The chain links TRBV7-2 to TRBJ2-3; the D gene is possibly TRBD2 (5 bases). Germline assignment: CDR1 SGHTA and CDR2 FQGNSA. Trimming took off 5 bases at V and 5 bases at J, with 11 bases between the two ends. The CDR3 length is 13 residues. CDR3 protein: CASSQAARDTQYF. CDR3 nucleotides: TGTGCCAGCAGCCAAGCGGCCCGAGATACGCAGTATTTT.

This clonotype was detected a few times. The chain carries TRBV14 and TRBJ2-2, with D maybe TRBD1 (6 bases). Trimming took off 4 bases at V and 6 bases at J, with 21 bases between the two ends. Germline V gene lookup returns CDR1 SGHDN and CDR2 FVKESK. The CDR3 length is 17 residues. Here the CDR3 reads CASSRRRTEVGAGELFF. The CDR3 bases are TGTGCCAGCAGCCGAAGGCGGACAGAGGTGGGAGCCGGGGAGCTGTTTTTT. Based on the CDR3 plus reference TRBV14 and TRBJ2-2, the full variable domain is EAGVTQFPSHSVIEKGQTVTLRCDPISGHDNLYWYRRVMGKEIKFLLHFVKESKQDESGMPNNRFLAERTGGTYSTLKVQPAELEDSGVYFCASSRRRTEVGAGELFFGEGSRLTVL.

The table lists this clonotype with a few counts. This rearrangement joins TRBV19 to TRBJ2-1; 11 bases match TRBD2. The trim removed 1 base at V and 6 bases at J, leaving 2 bases unmatched. Germline loops: CDR1 LNHDA, CDR2 SQIVND (reference sequence). This CDR3 region has 15 residues. The CDR3 region has the DNA TGTGCCAGTAGTATAGGTCTAGCGGGAGGCAATGAGCAGTTCTTC. Its translation: CASSIGLAGGNEQFF.

The chain has TRBV12-3 or TRBV12-4 and TRBJ2-2; 8 bases match TRBD2. CDR3 length: 16 amino acids. V gave up 0 bases and J gave up 5 bases; unmatched junction bases: 5. The CDR3 here is CASSLAHGRGTGELFF. DNA for the CDR3: TGTGCCAGCAGTTTAGCGCACGGGAGGGGAACCGGGGAGCTGTTTTTT.

As concerns this clonotype: At one boundary the junction diverges from the germline segment, which might be a read error. The CDR3 is CVSSLLAGGWYEQFF. The CDR3 DNA reads TGTGTCAGCAGCTTACTAGCGGGGGGATGGTATGAGCAGTTCTTC. The chain is built from TRBV7-3 and TRBJ2-1, with 12 bases identical to TRBD2. The CDR3 is 15 residues long. The germline gives CDR1 SGHTA, CDR2 FQGTGA.

Note on this clonotype: Sequence at one end of the junction differs from germline and may be a read error. The J gene is TRBJ1-5, the V gene TRBV9; tentatively, D is TRBD1 (5 bases). CDR3 length equals 15 residues. CDR1 SGDLS and CDR2 YYNGEE come from the germline V gene. The CDR3 sequence is CACSVLGDSGQPQHF. DNA for the CDR3: TGTGCCTGCAGCGTTTTAGGGGATAGTGGTCAGCCCCAGCATTTT.

V is TRBV7-2 and J is TRBJ2-7; 8 nucleotides align to TRBD2. CDR3 length: 19 amino acids. V trimming: 1 base; J trimming: 7 bases; junction bases outside the gene matches: 21. Germline assignment: CDR1 SGHTA and CDR2 FQGNSA. The CDR3 DNA is TGTGCCAGCAGCTTAGTTGGGGCGGGAGGTCGTTTTTTTGTGCGGGAGCAGTACTTC. Amino acid sequence: CASSLVGAGGRFFVREQYF.

This clonotype was observed a few times. The rearrangement uses TRBV12-3 or TRBV12-4 and TRBJ1-4, with 11 bases that match TRBD1. The length of the CDR3 is 16 residues. Trimming cost V 5 bases and J 7 bases; bases outside gene matches: 9. Written as DNA, the CDR3 is TGTGCCAGCAGTGGGGCCTCGGGACAGGGGGGTGAAAAACTGTTTTTT. Translating it yields CASSGASGQGGEKLFF.

The rearrangement joins TRBV27 to TRBJ1-2; 8 bases align to TRBD1. Trimming took 4 bases from V and 5 from J; bases not matched to a gene: 3. The CDR3 has 13 residues. CDR1 and CDR2 from the germline V gene are MNHEY and SMNVEV (reference sequence). CDR3 residues: CASSSWTGYGYTF. The CDR3 DNA sequence: TGTGCCAGCAGTTCATGGACAGGGTATGGCTACACCTTC.

This clonotype was observed once. V usage is TRBV4-1 and J usage is TRBJ2-7; 10 bases match TRBD1. The CDR3 runs to 15 residues. V shed 3 bases and J 4 bases; nucleotides not matched to a gene: 6. Germline values: CDR1 MGHRA, CDR2 YSYEKL. CDR3 nucleotides: TGCGCCAGCAGCCACCCGGGACAGGGGATTTACGAGCAGTACTTC. Protein: CASSHPGQGIYEQYF.

This chain uses TRBV20-1 with TRBJ2-7; D might be TRBD1 (6 bases). The V end lost 0 bases, the J end lost 3 bases, and 12 bases lay between the germline ends. CDR1 is DFQATT, CDR2 SNEGSKA, per germline (reference sequence). The CDR3 extends over 14 amino acids. CDR3 sequence reads: CSARDLDRIYEQYF. The CDR3 DNA follows: TGCAGTGCTAGAGATCTAGACAGGATCTACGAGCAGTACTTC.

Only a few counts were recorded for this clonotype. This chain joins TRBV20-1 and TRBJ1-5; 12 bases line up with TRBD1. This CDR3 spans 15 amino acids. V lost 2 bases, J lost 7 bases, and 6 bases stayed unmatched. Germline CDR1 reads DFQATT; CDR2 reads SNEGSKA (reference sequence). CDR3 protein: CSARPGTGGEQPQHF. The CDR3 DNA follows: TGCAGTGCTAGACCTGGGACAGGGGGCGAACAGCCCCAGCATTTT.

As to this clonotype: Given a much more abundant clone one base away, this may be a read error. The CDR3 spells CASSPDSQLGARGYTF. CDR3 DNA sequence: TGTGCCAGCAGTCCGGACAGCCAACTGGGGGCTAGGGGCTACACCTTC. The V gene is TRBV12-3 or TRBV12-4, the J gene TRBJ1-2; D is possibly TRBD1 (6 bases). The CDR3 spans 16 residues. The V end was cut by 5 bases, the J end by 8 bases, with 24 bases between.

A note on this clonotype: A much larger clone differs from this one at a single base, so this may be a read error. The gene calls are TRBV9 and TRBJ2-1; TRBD2 aligns across 16 bases. Trimming cost V 0 bases and J 9 bases; bases outside gene matches: 6. Germline lookup yields CDR1 SGDLS and CDR2 YYNGEE. The CDR3 contains 17 residues. In DNA, the CDR3 is TGTGCCAGCAGCGTAGGGGACGGGACTAGCGGGAGGGTTGAGCAGTTCTTC. Translation: CASSVGDGTSGRVEQFF.

This chain links TRBV7-2 with TRBJ1-2; 8 bases align to TRBD1. The CDR3 contains 15 residues. CDR1 SGHTA and CDR2 FQGNSA come from the germline V gene. The ends lost 3 bases at V and 5 bases at J; junction bases unmatched: 8. CDR3 in amino acids: CASSLFRGLEYGYTF. The CDR3 nucleotides are TGTGCCAGCAGCTTGTTCAGGGGGCTTGAGTATGGCTACACCTTC.

As for this clonotype: A read error may be the cause here, since a much bigger clone is one base away. This sequence joins TRBV5-1 and TRBJ2-3; 9 bases match TRBD2. The CDR3 spans 16 residues. Germline CDR1 and CDR2: SGHRS and YFSETQ. The V gene end was trimmed by 4 bases and the J gene end by 5 bases; junction bases not matched to a gene: 11. CDR3 residues: CASSREGGRAKDTQYF. CDR3 in DNA: TGCGCCAGCAGCCGAGAGGGCGGGAGGGCGAAAGATACGCAGTATTTT. Drawing the rest from reference TRBV5-1 and TRBJ2-3, the complete variable domain is KAGVTQTPRYLIKTRGQQVTLSCSPISGHRSVSWYQQTPGQGLQFLFEYFSETQRNKGNFPGRFSGRQFSNSRSEMNVSTLELGDSALYLCASSREGGRAKDTQYFGPGTRLTVL.

The J gene is TRBJ2-7, the V gene TRBV7-9; TRBD1 matches at 7 bases. This CDR3 spans 15 amino acids. Germline CDR1 and CDR2: SEHNR and FQNEAQ (reference sequence). V lost 2 bases to trimming and J lost 7 bases; unmatched junction nucleotides: 11. The CDR3 DNA follows: TGTGCCAGCAGCTTAAATACAGGGGAGTACAATGAGCAGTACTTC. This sequence encodes CASSLNTGEYNEQYF.